The 9 T cell receptor beta chains below come from one sample, sequenced in a study of cytomegalovirus exposure and HLA in healthy donors. PCR used 60 Vbeta primers and 13 Jbeta primers. Assay: immunoSEQ multiplex PCR; the TCRdb copy retains only in-frame clones and omits some. The sample gives about 180,000 clones, 65% to 85% of which show up once; 1.3% to 1.5% is in the top ten. Input material: PBMCs. The source is a girl between 5 and 17 years old in good health and CMV-seropositive.

V and J are TRBV19 and TRBJ1-5, with D perhaps matching TRBD1 (6 bases). CDR1 and CDR2 from the germline V gene are LNHDA and SQIVND (reference sequence). V was shortened by 3 bases and J by 8 bases, with 20 bases between the two germline ends. There are 16 residues in the CDR3. The CDR3 sequence: CASSINQQGPGKPQHF. In DNA form, the CDR3 reads TGTGCCAGTAGTATTAACCAACAGGGCCCGGGGAAGCCCCAGCATTTT.

The chain couples TRBV19 to TRBJ2-6, with 7 bases aligning to TRBD1. Germline values: CDR1 LNHDA, CDR2 SQIVND (reference sequence). The J segment lost 0 bases and the V segment lost 5 bases, leaving 7 bases of the junction unmatched. The CDR3 loop spans 17 amino acids. Here the CDR3 reads CASSRQGLGSGANVLTF. CDR3 DNA: TGTGCCAGTAGTCGACAGGGTCTAGGCTCTGGGGCCAACGTCCTGACTTTC.

The rearrangement uses TRBV7-9 and TRBJ2-1, with D unresolved. This CDR3 contains 10 residues. Looked up from germline, CDR1 is SEHNR and CDR2 is FQNEAQ (reference sequence). The germline V and J ends were trimmed by 2 bases and 10 bases, with 3 bases remaining between them. The DNA of the CDR3 is TGTGCCAGCAGCTTATCAGAGCAGTTCTTC. Translating gives CASSLSEQFF.

The chain has TRBV7-9 and TRBJ1-1; 10 bases match TRBD1. V shed 3 bases, J shed 5 bases, and the junction held 6 bases outside the gene matches. There are 15 residues in the CDR3. Germline values: CDR1 SEHNR, CDR2 FQNEAQ (reference sequence). The DNA for the CDR3 is TGTGCCAGCAGCTTGGGTCCGGGACAGGGGACTGAAGCTTTCTTT. Its translation is CASSLGPGQGTEAFF. Variable domain in full (rest from reference TRBV7-9 and TRBJ1-1): DTGVSQNPRHKITKRGQNVTFRCDPISEHNRLYWYRQTLGQGPEFLTYFQNEAQLEKSRLLSDRFSAERPKGSFSTLEIQRTEQGDSAMYLCASSLGPGQGTEAFFGQGTRLTVV.

The J gene is TRBJ2-3, the V gene TRBV25-1; 8 bases map to TRBD2. The V gene's germline CDR1 is MGHDK and CDR2 SYGVNS. This CDR3 contains 16 residues. Trimming removed 1 base from V and 4 bases from J; junction bases left unmatched: 7. CDR3 nucleotide sequence: TGTGCCAGCAGTGAATCCCCGGGAGGGGGTTCAGATACGCAGTATTTT. As protein: CASSESPGGGSDTQYF.

The chain combines TRBV27 with TRBJ2-7, with 7 bases fitting TRBD1. J was trimmed by 6 bases and V by 3 bases; bases with no gene match: 11. CDR1 and CDR2 from the germline V gene are MNHEY and SMNVEV (reference sequence). This CDR3 spans 15 amino acids. The CDR3 sequence is CASSFDGDSLGEQYF. In nucleotides, the CDR3 is TGTGCCAGCAGTTTCGATGGGGACAGTCTCGGCGAGCAGTACTTC.

This clone was seen a handful of times. The genes are TRBV5-6 and TRBJ2-7, with D hard to call. V was pared by 1 base and J by 0 bases, with 8 bases between. The CDR3 is made up of 14 amino acids. Germline lookup yields CDR1 SGHDT and CDR2 YYEEEE. The CDR3, as DNA: TGTGCCAGCAGCTTGTTTATCTACTCCTACGAGCAGTACTTC. Its protein is CASSLFIYSYEQYF.

V gene TRBV5-1 combines with J gene TRBJ2-3, with TRBD1 identical over 10 bases. The trim removed 3 bases at V and 6 bases at J, leaving 10 bases unmatched. CDR1 is SGHRS and CDR2 is YFSETQ in the germline V gene. The CDR3 is 16 amino acids. CDR3 in amino acids: CASSWGDRGPADTQYF. The CDR3 DNA sequence: TGCGCCAGCAGCTGGGGGGACAGGGGACCGGCTGATACGCAGTATTTT.

CDR3 in amino acids: CASSLRGQENSPLHF. The CDR3 DNA is TGTGCCAGCAGCTTAAGGGGACAGGAGAATTCACCCCTCCACTTT. V usage is TRBV7-9 and J usage is TRBJ1-6, with 8 nucleotides matching TRBD1. This CDR3 has 15 residues. Trimming at V came to 2 bases and at J to 7 bases, leaving 4 bases not matched to a gene. Germline CDR1 and CDR2: SEHNR and FQNEAQ (reference sequence).